The 3 T cell receptor beta chains reported below all come from one sample, sequenced in a study of beta chain features in type 1 diabetes (dated by TCRdb to between 2017 and 2018). Libraries came from the immunoSEQ multiplex PCR assay. The High Capacity cDNA Reverse Transcription Kit was used to reverse transcribe all of the isolated RNA, meaning that expressed TCRB transcripts were what got sequenced. TCRdb retrieved this table from immuneACCESS and kept in-frame rearrangements only. Not all clones are present; in checked studies, unresolved V genes account for under half, and no reason is known for the remainder. For this sample there are under 150,000 clones; nearly 50% appear just once. The ten largest clonotypes hold under 0.45% of the sample. Material: Tregs from blood. Interpreted using the paper, the cell subset or site label stands for: regulatory CD4+ T cells. The source of these receptors is a man younger than 30 in good health.

This clone was seen just once. The CDR3 DNA reads TGTGCCAGCAGTGAATGGGAGCAAAGTCGGGAGCAGTACTTC. This encodes CASSEWEQSREQYF. The chain employs TRBV6-1 and TRBJ2-7, with D possibly matching TRBD2 (5 bases). The CDR3 sequence is 14 residues long. The germline V gene has CDR1 MNHNS and CDR2 SASEGT. Trimming removed 2 bases from V and 7 bases from J, with 15 bases in between.

The rearrangement joins TRBV7-2 to TRBJ2-2, with TRBD2 matching 7 bases. The germline V gene encodes CDR1 SGHTA and CDR2 FQGNSA. J gave up 5 bases and V 5 bases, and 2 bases lay outside the gene matches. This CDR3 comprises 13 residues. The CDR3 region is CASSVGLTGELFF. The DNA of the CDR3 is TGTGCCAGCAGCGTGGGACTAACCGGGGAGCTGTTTTTT.

This clone has just one count. This rearrangement joins TRBV6-1 to TRBJ2-7; 7 bases map to TRBD1. Unmatched junction bases numbered 8, after V lost 4 bases and J lost 5 bases. Germline CDR1 is MNHNS and CDR2 is SASEGT. This CDR3 is built from 14 residues. CDR3 in DNA: TGTGCCAGCAGTGCGAAGAGACAGGGCCACGAGCAGTACTTC. Protein product: CASSAKRQGHEQYF.